This TCR beta chain came from a study of blood T cell repertoires in COVID-19 (dated by TCRdb to the early 2020s). As for the study more broadly: Samples covering the acute and convalescent phases of COVID-19 were provided by collaborators in the United States, Italy and Spain. The prospective study material was composed of cDNA or gDNA derived from T cells, B-cell-depleted T cells, or PBMCs. Subjects who had been exposed to COVID-19, were actively infected with it, or had recovered from it provided the deeply sampled blood TCRbeta repertoires that made up the dataset. A freely available public database, intended as a resource for researchers studying the immune response to SARS-CoV-2, is where the repertoires were released. The samples were drawn from two sources: the first 160 participants of the ongoing ImmuneRACE study, and fewer than 1,500 subjects contributed by 6 global collaborators. Sample metadata almost always included a de-identified subject ID, COVID-19 status, age in years and sex. Where available, HLA class I and class II types were obtained from metadata supplied by the sample provider rather than from assay-based typing.

The CDR3 numbers 12 residues from cysteine through phenylalanine. The kept DNA is CDR3 alone, 36 bases in frame from the first base. CDR1 SEHNR and CDR2 FQNEAQ were looked up in the germline V gene (reference sequence). V was cut back by 8 bases and J by 3 bases, leaving a gap of 9 bases between them. Participants in the prospective study were aged roughly 18 to 89 years, lived in 20 to 25 United States geographic areas, and enrolled through a virtual design. In the prospective study, participants were assigned to cohorts based on the clinical history participants reported in a screening survey and a study questionnaire. ImmuneRACE Cohort 3 recovered participants were defined by two consecutive negative NP/OP PCR tests, healthcare professional clearance, or symptom resolution. In the prospective study, whole blood, serum and a nasopharyngeal or oropharyngeal swab were collected from each participant by mobile phlebotomists. Prospective study participants could optionally give additional blood draws and questionnaires over an approximately two-month period. Prospective study blood samples were shipped either frozen or at room temperature before DNA extraction.

The immunoSEQ Assay, a bias-controlled multiplex PCR, was used to amplify TCRbeta CDR3 regions from genomic DNA. For the original study's pipeline: The number of nucleated cells in each sample was estimated by amplification of reference gene primers within the assay. To quantify the absolute abundance of each unique TCRbeta CDR3 rearrangement, sequence reads were collapsed and filtered. For each sample, productive Simpson clonality was calculated by taking the square root of Simpson's diversity index across productive rearrangements. In TCRdb, the immuneACCESS table is reduced to in-frame sequences with V and J assigned. These tables do not hold every clone; where another copy was compared, an unresolved V gene accounts for under half, and the others remain unexplained. The V and J calls and the clone size are those of that table, but D and trimming were determined from the DNA. The sample table contains hundreds of thousands of clones; only one count was recorded for around 84% of them. The ten most abundant clones make up 15% to 18% of the sample.

Overall study outcomes, separate from this receptor: The quantity of clinical and demographic metadata differed by source and by participant and was supplied without curation.

Comments on this clone: The specificity of this receptor is unknown. Base qualities are not recorded, but no much larger clone differs from it by a single base.

The rearranged segments are TRBV7-9 and TRBJ2-3; a tentative D match to TRBD2 spans 5 bases. The receptor comes from a man aged 18 to 35 who had recovered from COVID-19. Sequencing was done on a sample of PBMCs or T cells enriched from blood (not recorded which). The nucleotide sequence reads TGTGCCAGCTCCCCGGGGACAGATACGCAGTATTTT. Protein translation: CASSPGTDTQYF.